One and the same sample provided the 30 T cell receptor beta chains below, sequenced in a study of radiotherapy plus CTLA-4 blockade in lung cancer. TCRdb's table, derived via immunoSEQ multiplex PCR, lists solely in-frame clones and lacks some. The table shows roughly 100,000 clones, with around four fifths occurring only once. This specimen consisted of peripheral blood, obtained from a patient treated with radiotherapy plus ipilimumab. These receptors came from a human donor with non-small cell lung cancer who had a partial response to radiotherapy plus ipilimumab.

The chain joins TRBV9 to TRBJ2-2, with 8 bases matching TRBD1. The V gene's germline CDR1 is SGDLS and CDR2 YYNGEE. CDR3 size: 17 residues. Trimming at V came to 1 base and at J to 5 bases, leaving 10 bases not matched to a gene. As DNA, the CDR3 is TGTGCCAGCAGCGTACAGGGGGCGTCAGTGGGGACCGGGGAGCTGTTTTTT. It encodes CASSVQGASVGTGELFF. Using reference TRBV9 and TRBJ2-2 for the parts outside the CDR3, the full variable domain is DSGVTQTPKHLITATGQRVTLRCSPRSGDLSVYWYQQSLDQGLQFLIQYYNGEERAKGNILERFSAQQFPDLHSELNLSSLELGDSALYFCASSVQGASVGTGELFFGEGSRLTVL.

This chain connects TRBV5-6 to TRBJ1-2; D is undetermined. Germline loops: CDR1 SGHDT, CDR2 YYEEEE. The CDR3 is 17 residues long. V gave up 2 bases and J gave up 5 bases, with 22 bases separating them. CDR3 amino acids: CASSFPASSTRGYGYTF. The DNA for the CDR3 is TGTGCCAGCAGCTTCCCGGCCTCGTCTACACGAGGGTATGGCTACACCTTC.

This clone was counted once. CDR3 bases: TGTGCCAGCAGCTTATACAGGGGGAACACCGGGGAGCTGTTTTTT. It yields the protein CASSLYRGNTGELFF. The V call is TRBV5-6, the J call TRBJ2-2; 7 bases line up with TRBD1. This CDR3 is built from 15 residues. Trimming took 2 bases from V and 1 from J; bases not matched to a gene: 2. Germline lookup yields CDR1 SGHDT and CDR2 YYEEEE.

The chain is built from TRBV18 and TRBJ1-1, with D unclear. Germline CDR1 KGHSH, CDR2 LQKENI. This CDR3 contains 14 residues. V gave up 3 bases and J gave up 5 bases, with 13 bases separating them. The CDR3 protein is CASSPQTDTTEAFF. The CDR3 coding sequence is TGTGCCAGCTCACCCCAAACCGACACGACTGAAGCTTTCTTT.

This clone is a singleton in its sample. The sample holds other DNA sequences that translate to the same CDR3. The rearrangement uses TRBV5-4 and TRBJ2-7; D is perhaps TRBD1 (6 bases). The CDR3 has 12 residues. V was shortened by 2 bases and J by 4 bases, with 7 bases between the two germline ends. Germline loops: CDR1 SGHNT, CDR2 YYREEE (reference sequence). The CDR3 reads CASSLTGYEQYF. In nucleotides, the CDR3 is TGTGCCAGCAGCTTAACAGGGTACGAGCAGTACTTC.

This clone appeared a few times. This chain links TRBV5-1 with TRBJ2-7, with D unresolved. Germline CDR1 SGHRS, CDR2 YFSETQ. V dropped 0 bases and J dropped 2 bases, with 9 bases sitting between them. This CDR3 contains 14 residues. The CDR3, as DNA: TGCGCCAGCAGCTTGGATCGAGGCCCCTACGAGCAGTACTTC. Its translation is CASSLDRGPYEQYF.

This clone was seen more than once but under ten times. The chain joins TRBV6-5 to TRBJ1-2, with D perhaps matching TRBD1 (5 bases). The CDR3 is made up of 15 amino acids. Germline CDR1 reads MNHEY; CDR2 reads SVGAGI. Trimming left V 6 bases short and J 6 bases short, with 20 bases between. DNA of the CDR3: TGTGCCAGCAGCTCACCCGGCGGGGACCCGAATGGCTACACCTTC. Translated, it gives CASSSPGGDPNGYTF.

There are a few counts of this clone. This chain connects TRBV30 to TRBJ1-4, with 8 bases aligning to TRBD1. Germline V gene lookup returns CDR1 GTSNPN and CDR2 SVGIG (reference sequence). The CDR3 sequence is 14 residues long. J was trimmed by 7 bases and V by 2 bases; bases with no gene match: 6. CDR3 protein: CAWSPGQGIEKLFF. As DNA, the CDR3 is TGTGCCTGGAGTCCCGGACAGGGAATTGAAAAACTGTTTTTT.

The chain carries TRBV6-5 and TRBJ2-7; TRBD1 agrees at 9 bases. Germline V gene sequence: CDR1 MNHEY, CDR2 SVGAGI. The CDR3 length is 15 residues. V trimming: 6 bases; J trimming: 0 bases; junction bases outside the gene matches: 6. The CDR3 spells CASRAGTGSSYEQYF. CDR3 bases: TGTGCCAGCAGGGCCGGGACAGGGAGCTCCTACGAGCAGTACTTC.

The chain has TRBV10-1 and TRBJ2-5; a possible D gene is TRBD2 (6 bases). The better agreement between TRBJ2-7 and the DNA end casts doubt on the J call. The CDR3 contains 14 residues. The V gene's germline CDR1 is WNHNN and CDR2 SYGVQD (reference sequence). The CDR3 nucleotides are TGCGCCAGCAGTGAAGGGACTCGGACCTACGAGCAGTACTTC. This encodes CASSEGTRTYEQYF.

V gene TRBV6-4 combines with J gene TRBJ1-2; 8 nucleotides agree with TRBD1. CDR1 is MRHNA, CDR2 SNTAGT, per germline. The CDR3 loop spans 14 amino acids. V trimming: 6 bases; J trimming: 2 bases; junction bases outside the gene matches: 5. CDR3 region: CASSRDRRNYGYTF. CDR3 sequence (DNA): TGTGCCAGCAGCCGGGACAGGAGAAACTATGGCTACACCTTC.

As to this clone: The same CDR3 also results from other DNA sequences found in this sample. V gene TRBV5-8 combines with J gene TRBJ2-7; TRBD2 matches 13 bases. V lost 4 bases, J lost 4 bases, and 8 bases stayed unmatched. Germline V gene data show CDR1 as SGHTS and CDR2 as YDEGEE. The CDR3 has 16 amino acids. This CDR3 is CASSLGTSGIQYEQYF. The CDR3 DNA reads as TGTGCCAGCAGCCTCGGGACTAGCGGGATTCAGTACGAGCAGTACTTC.

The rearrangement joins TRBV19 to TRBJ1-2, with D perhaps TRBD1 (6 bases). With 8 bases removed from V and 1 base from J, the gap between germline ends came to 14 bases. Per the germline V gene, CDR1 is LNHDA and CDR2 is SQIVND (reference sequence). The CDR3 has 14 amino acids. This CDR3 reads CASAMTGINYGYTF. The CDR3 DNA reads TGTGCCAGTGCGATGACAGGTATTAACTATGGCTACACCTTC.

The CDR3 region has the DNA TGTGCCACCAGGGCCCCAGCGGGGGGGGGCGAGCAGTACTTC. Translated: CATRAPAGGGEQYF. The chain employs TRBV15 and TRBJ2-7, with 10 positions matching TRBD2. V gave up 6 bases and J gave up 6 bases; unmatched junction bases: 8. The CDR3 loop spans 14 amino acids. Germline CDR1 reads LNHNV; CDR2 reads YYDKDF (reference sequence).

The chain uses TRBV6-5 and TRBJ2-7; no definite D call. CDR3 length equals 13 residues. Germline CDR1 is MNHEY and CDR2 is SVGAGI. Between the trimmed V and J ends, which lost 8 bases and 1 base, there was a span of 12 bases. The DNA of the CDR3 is TGTGCCAGCTCGGTAGCCCGTTCCTACGAGCAGTACTTC. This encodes CASSVARSYEQYF.

CDR3 loop: CASSPPGSRGSETQYF. CDR3 nucleotide sequence: TGTGCCAGCAGCCCTCCGGGATCCAGGGGGTCAGAGACCCAGTACTTC. The gene calls are TRBV7-9 and TRBJ2-5; TRBD1 matches at 7 bases. The V and J ends lost 5 bases and 4 bases, in that order; junction bases with no gene match: 13. Germline lookup yields CDR1 SEHNR and CDR2 FQNEAQ (reference sequence). The CDR3 consists of 16 residues.

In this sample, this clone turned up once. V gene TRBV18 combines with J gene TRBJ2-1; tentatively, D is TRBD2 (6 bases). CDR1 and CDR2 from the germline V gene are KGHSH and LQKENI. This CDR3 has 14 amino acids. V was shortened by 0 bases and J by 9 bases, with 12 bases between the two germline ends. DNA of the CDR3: TGTGCCAGCTCACCACCGGCCGGGGGAGGTGAGCAGTTCTTC. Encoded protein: CASSPPAGGGEQFF.

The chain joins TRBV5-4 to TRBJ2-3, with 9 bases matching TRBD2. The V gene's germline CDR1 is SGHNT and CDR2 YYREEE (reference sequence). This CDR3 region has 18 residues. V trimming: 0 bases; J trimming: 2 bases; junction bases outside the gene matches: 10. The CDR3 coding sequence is TGTGCCAGCAGCTTGGTAGCGGGAGTTAAGGATGTCACAGATACGCAGTATTTT. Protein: CASSLVAGVKDVTDTQYF.

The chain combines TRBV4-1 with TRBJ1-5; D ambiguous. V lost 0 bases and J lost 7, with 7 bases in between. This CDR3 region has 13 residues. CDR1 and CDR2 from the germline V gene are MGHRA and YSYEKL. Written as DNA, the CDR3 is TGCGCCAGCAGCCAAGAGGTCAGGCAGCCCCAGCATTTT. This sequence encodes CASSQEVRQPQHF.

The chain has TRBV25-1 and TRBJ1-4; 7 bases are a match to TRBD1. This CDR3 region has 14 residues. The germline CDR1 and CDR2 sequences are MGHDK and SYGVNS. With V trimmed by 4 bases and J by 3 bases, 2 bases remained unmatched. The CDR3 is CASSVGQPNEKLFF. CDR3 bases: TGTGCCAGCAGTGTGGGACAGCCTAATGAAAAACTGTTTTTT. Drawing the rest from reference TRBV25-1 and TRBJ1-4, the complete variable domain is EADIYQTPRYLVIGTGKKITLECSQTMGHDKMYWYQQDPGMELHLIHYSYGVNSTEKGDLSSESTVSRIRTEHFPLTLESARPSHTSQYLCASSVGQPNEKLFFGSGTQLSVL.

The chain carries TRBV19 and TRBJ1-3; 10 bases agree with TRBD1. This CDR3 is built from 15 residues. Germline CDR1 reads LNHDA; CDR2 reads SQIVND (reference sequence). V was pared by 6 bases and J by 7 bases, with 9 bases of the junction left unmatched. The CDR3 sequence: CASSRSGTGDNTIYF. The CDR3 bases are TGTGCCAGTAGCAGAAGTGGGACAGGGGACAACACCATATATTTT.

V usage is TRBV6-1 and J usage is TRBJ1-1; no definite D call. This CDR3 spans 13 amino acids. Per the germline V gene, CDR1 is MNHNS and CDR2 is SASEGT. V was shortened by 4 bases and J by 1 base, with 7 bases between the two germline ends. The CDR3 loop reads CASSVLENTEAFF. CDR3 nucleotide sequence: TGTGCCAGCAGTGTTTTAGAGAACACTGAAGCTTTCTTT.

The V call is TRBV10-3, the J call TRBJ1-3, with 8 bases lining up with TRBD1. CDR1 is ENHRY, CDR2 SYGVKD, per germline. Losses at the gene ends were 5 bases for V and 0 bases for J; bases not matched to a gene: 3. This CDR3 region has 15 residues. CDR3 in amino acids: CAISSGGHSGNTIYF. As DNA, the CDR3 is TGTGCCATCAGTTCAGGGGGCCACTCTGGAAACACCATATATTTT.

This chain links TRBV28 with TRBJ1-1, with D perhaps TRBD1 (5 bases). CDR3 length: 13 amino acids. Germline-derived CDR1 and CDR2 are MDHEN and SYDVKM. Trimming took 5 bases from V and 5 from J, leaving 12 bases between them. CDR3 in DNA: TGTGCCAGCAGTCCCCTACGGGGGACTGAAGCTTTCTTT. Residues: CASSPLRGTEAFF.

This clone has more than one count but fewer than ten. The CDR3 is CASSVRQGANTEAFF. In nucleotides, the CDR3 is TGTGCCAGCAGCGTTAGACAGGGGGCGAACACTGAAGCTTTCTTT. The V and J genes are TRBV5-4 and TRBJ1-1; 10 bases fit TRBD1. Germline V lookup: CDR1 SGHNT, CDR2 YYREEE (reference sequence). The V and J ends lost 4 bases and 1 base, in that order; junction bases with no gene match: 4. The CDR3 consists of 15 residues.

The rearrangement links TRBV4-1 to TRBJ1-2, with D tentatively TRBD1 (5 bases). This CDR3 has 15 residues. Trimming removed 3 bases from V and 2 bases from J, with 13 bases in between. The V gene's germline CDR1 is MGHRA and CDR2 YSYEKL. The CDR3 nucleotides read TGCGCCAGCAGCCACCCCGGCCGGGGGAACTATGGCTACACCTTC. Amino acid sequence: CASSHPGRGNYGYTF.

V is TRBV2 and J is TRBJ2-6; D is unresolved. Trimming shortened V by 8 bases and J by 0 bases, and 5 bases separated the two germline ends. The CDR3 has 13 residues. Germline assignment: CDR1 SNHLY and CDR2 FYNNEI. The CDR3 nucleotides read TGTGCCAGCTCAGGCTCTGGGGCCAACGTCCTGACTTTC. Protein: CASSGSGANVLTF. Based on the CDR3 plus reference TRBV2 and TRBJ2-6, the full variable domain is EPEVTQTPSHQVTQMGQEVILRCVPISNHLYFYWYRQILGQKVEFLVSFYNNEISEKSEIFDDQFSVERPDGSNFTLKIRSTKLEDSAMYFCASSGSGANVLTFGAGSRLTVL.

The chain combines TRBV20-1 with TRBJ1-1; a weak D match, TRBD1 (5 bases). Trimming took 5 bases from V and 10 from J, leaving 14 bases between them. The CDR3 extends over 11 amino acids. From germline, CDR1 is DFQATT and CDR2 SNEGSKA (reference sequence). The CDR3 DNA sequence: TGCAGTGCTCCGACAGACTTTCTAGCTTTCTTT. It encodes CSAPTDFLAFF.

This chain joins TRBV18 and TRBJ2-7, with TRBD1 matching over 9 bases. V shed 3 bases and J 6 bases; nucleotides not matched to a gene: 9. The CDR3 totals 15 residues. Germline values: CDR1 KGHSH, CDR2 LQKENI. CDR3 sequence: CASSPLAGQGTEQYF. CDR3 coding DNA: TGTGCCAGCTCACCTTTGGCGGGACAGGGCACCGAGCAGTACTTC.

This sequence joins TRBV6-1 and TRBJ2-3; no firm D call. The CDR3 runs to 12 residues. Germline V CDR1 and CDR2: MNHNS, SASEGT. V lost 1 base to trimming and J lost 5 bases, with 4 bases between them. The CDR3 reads CASSEGRDTQYF. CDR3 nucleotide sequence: TGTGCCAGCAGTGAAGGTAGAGATACGCAGTATTTT.